A single sample gave rise to the 31 T cell receptor beta chains below, sequenced in a study of cytomegalovirus exposure and HLA in healthy donors. Primers included in the PCR were 60 Vbeta and 13 Jbeta primers. The method was immunoSEQ multiplex PCR; TCRdb's version includes in-frame clones alone and lacks a portion of them. The sample lists 100,000 to 150,000 clones; roughly 74% were seen once. The sequencing sample was made of PBMCs. These receptors were collected from a woman aged 50 to 60 in good health and CMV-seropositive.

This chain joins TRBV12-5 and TRBJ1-1; the D is unclear. This CDR3 spans 12 amino acids. Germline CDR1 reads LGHNT; CDR2 reads FRNRAP. The V end was cut by 2 bases, the J end by 7 bases, with 8 bases between. The CDR3 loop reads CASGLTAGEAFF. In nucleotides, the CDR3 is TGTGCTAGTGGTTTGACAGCAGGTGAAGCTTTCTTT. Variable domain in full (rest from reference TRBV12-5 and TRBJ1-1): DARVTQTPRHKVTEMGQEVTMRCQPILGHNTVFWYRQTMMQGLELLAYFRNRAPLDDSGMPKDRFSAEMPDATLATLKIQPSEPRDSAVYFCASGLTAGEAFFGQGTRLTVV.

The chain carries TRBV11-3 and TRBJ2-1, with TRBD1 matching 8 bases. The CDR3 totals 15 residues. The V gene's germline CDR1 is SGHNT and CDR2 YENEEA. Trimming took 5 bases from V and 0 from J; bases not matched to a gene: 3. For the CDR3, the DNA is TGTGCCAGCAGCCCGGACAGGGTCTCCTACAATGAGCAGTTCTTC. Translation: CASSPDRVSYNEQFF.

The chain is built from TRBV7-2 and TRBJ2-5; unclear D gene. Trimming removed 5 bases from V and 2 bases from J, with 18 bases in between. The CDR3 runs 16 residues. Germline CDR1 and CDR2: SGHTA and FQGNSA. This CDR3 is CASSVVAAGRQETQYF. Written as DNA, the CDR3 is TGTGCCAGCAGCGTTGTGGCGGCCGGCCGACAAGAGACCCAGTACTTC.

The chain has TRBV2 and TRBJ1-2; maybe TRBD1 (5 bases). Germline lookup yields CDR1 SNHLY and CDR2 FYNNEI. Trimming pared 7 bases from V and 5 bases from J, leaving 8 bases between. This CDR3 region has 11 residues. In DNA form, the CDR3 reads TGTGCCAGCAACCAGGGTTATGGCTACACCTTC. Encoded protein: CASNQGYGYTF. The variable domain in full, completed from reference TRBV2 and TRBJ1-2, reads EPEVTQTPSHQVTQMGQEVILRCVPISNHLYFYWYRQILGQKVEFLVSFYNNEISEKSEIFDDQFSVERPDGSNFTLKIRSTKLEDSAMYFCASNQGYGYTFGSGTRLTVV.

The CDR3 reads CSVEDKADRGMNEQYF. CDR3 sequence (DNA): TGCAGCGTTGAAGATAAGGCGGACAGGGGTATGAACGAGCAGTACTTC. The chain recombines TRBV29-1 with TRBJ2-7; 9 nucleotides line up with TRBD1. This CDR3 contains 16 residues. Trimming at V came to 0 bases and at J to 5 bases, leaving 11 bases not matched to a gene. The germline V gene encodes CDR1 SQVTM and CDR2 ANQGSEA.

The V call is TRBV9, the J call TRBJ1-2; D is unclear. Trimming cost V 0 bases and J 1 base, with 10 bases left between them. Germline V lookup: CDR1 SGDLS, CDR2 YYNGEE. This CDR3 is 15 amino acids long. Written as DNA, the CDR3 is TGTGCCAGCAGCGTAGAGGCGGGTCTTAACTATGGCTACACCTTC. Encoded protein: CASSVEAGLNYGYTF.

The rearrangement joins TRBV6-5 to TRBJ2-5; D ambiguous. CDR1 is MNHEY and CDR2 is SVGAGI in the germline V gene. This CDR3 region has 13 residues. V was trimmed by 0 bases and J by 5 bases, leaving 7 bases between them. The CDR3 sequence is CASSYSTRETQYF. CDR3 in DNA: TGTGCCAGCAGTTACTCGACGCGGGAGACCCAGTACTTC.

Only one count was recorded for this clone. The rearrangement joins TRBV6-5 to TRBJ2-4, with D hard to call. The CDR3 totals 16 residues. The germline CDR1 and CDR2 sequences are MNHEY and SVGAGI. Between the trimmed V and J ends, which lost 3 bases and 0 bases, there was a span of 12 bases. CDR3 nucleotide sequence: TGTGCCAGCAGTTATGGTTCTCAGGTAGCCAAAAACATTCAGTACTTC. It translates to CASSYGSQVAKNIQYF.

V is TRBV5-4 and J is TRBJ2-5; the match to TRBD1 covers 9 bases. The CDR3 consists of 15 residues. Looked up from germline, CDR1 is SGHNT and CDR2 is YYREEE (reference sequence). Unmatched junction bases numbered 5, after V lost 3 bases and J lost 2 bases. The CDR3 reads CASSSGQGAQETQYF. For the CDR3, the DNA is TGTGCCAGCAGCTCGGGACAGGGCGCACAAGAGACCCAGTACTTC. Drawing the rest from reference TRBV5-4 and TRBJ2-5, the complete variable domain is ETGVTQSPTHLIKTRGQQVTLRCSSQSGHNTVSWYQQALGQGPQFIFQYYREEENGRGNFPPRFSGLQFPNYSSELNVNALELDDSALYLCASSSGQGAQETQYFGPGTRLLVL.

V usage is TRBV6-5 and J usage is TRBJ2-3, with 7 nucleotides matching TRBD2. The CDR3 contains 14 residues. Losses at the gene ends were 6 bases for V and 3 bases for J; bases not matched to a gene: 6. Germline CDR1 MNHEY, CDR2 SVGAGI. CDR3 sequence (DNA): TGTGCCAGCAGAAAAGCGGGGCTGACAGATACGCAGTATTTT. This codes for CASRKAGLTDTQYF.

The CDR3 DNA sequence: TGTGCCAGTAGTATCGGGGGTACCTACGAGCAGTACTTC. This sequence encodes CASSIGGTYEQYF. This sequence joins TRBV19 and TRBJ2-7, with a possible D match to TRBD2 (6 bases). CDR3 size: 13 residues. The V gene's germline CDR1 is LNHDA and CDR2 SQIVND (reference sequence). V was pared by 3 bases and J by 2 bases, with 8 bases between.

The chain recombines TRBV18 with TRBJ2-1; D ambiguous. Germline values: CDR1 KGHSH, CDR2 LQKENI. The V end lost 1 base, the J end lost 7 bases, and 14 bases lay between the germline ends. CDR3 size: 15 residues. CDR3 amino acids: CASSPRDISLNEQFF. CDR3 DNA: TGTGCCAGCTCACCACGCGACATATCTCTAAATGAGCAGTTCTTC. Full variable domain (missing parts from reference TRBV18 and TRBJ2-1): NAGVMQNPRHLVRRRGQEARLRCSPMKGHSHVYWYRQLPEEGLKFMVYLQKENIIDESGMPKERFSAEFPKEGPSILRIQQVVRGDSAAYFCASSPRDISLNEQFFGPGTRLTVL.

The DNA for the CDR3 is TGTGCCAGCAGTGAAGAACTAGCTGCGGGTGAGCAGTTCTTC. This encodes CASSEELAAGEQFF. The chain has TRBV2 and TRBJ2-1; TRBD2 might be the D (6 bases). CDR1 is SNHLY, CDR2 FYNNEI, per germline. The ends were cut back, 1 base at V and 9 bases at J, with 13 bases in the middle. This CDR3 region has 14 residues.

In this sample, this clone turned up a few times. The rearrangement links TRBV5-5 to TRBJ2-7; tentatively, D is TRBD1 (6 bases). CDR1 SGHKS and CDR2 YYEKEE come from the germline V gene (reference sequence). This CDR3 spans 15 amino acids. Trimming took off 0 bases at V and 3 bases at J, with 13 bases between the two ends. The CDR3 loop is CASSLDGPGVYEQYF. The CDR3, as DNA: TGTGCCAGCAGCTTGGATGGGCCAGGGGTCTACGAGCAGTACTTC.

V is TRBV6-1 and J is TRBJ1-2, with no clear D. The CDR3 consists of 10 residues. Trimming took off 6 bases at V and 8 bases at J, with 7 bases between the two ends. CDR1 and CDR2 (germline): MNHNS, SASEGT. For the CDR3, the DNA is TGTGCCAGCAGGGAGGTAGGCTACACCTTC. Amino acids: CASREVGYTF.

The V gene is TRBV9, the J gene TRBJ2-5, with TRBD2 matching over 8 bases. V shed 4 bases, J shed 5 bases, and the junction held 10 bases outside the gene matches. CDR1 is SGDLS and CDR2 is YYNGEE in the germline V gene. CDR3 length equals 15 residues. CDR3 sequence reads: CASSRGGTRRETQYF. The DNA of the CDR3 is TGTGCCAGCAGCCGGGGGGGGACTAGGAGGGAGACCCAGTACTTC.

The chain uses TRBV5-1 and TRBJ2-7; 9 positions agree with TRBD2. V lost 5 bases to trimming and J lost 3 bases; unmatched junction nucleotides: 6. The V gene's germline CDR1 is SGHRS and CDR2 YFSETQ. The CDR3 consists of 14 residues. This CDR3 reads CASSFSGGSYEQYF. The CDR3 DNA follows: TGCGCCAGCAGTTTTAGCGGGGGAAGCTACGAGCAGTACTTC.

Only a few counts were recorded for this clone. CDR3 residues: CASSGQGGFSGANVLTF. CDR3 DNA: TGTGCCAGCAGTGGACAGGGGGGATTTTCTGGGGCCAACGTCCTGACTTTC. The chain carries TRBV6-1 and TRBJ2-6, with 9 positions matching TRBD1. The germline CDR1 and CDR2 sequences are MNHNS and SASEGT. With 4 bases clipped from V and 1 base from J, the junction kept 5 bases outside the gene matches. The CDR3 consists of 17 residues.

The CDR3: CASSSRGGQMYEQYF. The CDR3 DNA reads TGTGCCAGCAGCTCCCGGGGGGGCCAGATGTACGAGCAGTACTTC. This chain connects TRBV5-8 to TRBJ2-7, with TRBD2 matching 8 bases. Losses at the gene ends were 3 bases for V and 4 bases for J; bases not matched to a gene: 9. CDR1 and CDR2 (germline): SGHTS, YDEGEE. The CDR3 covers 15 residues. Drawing the rest from reference TRBV5-8 and TRBJ2-7, the complete variable domain is EAGVTQSPTHLIKTRGQQATLRCSPISGHTSVYWYQQALGLGLQFLLWYDEGEERNRGNFPPRFSGRQFPNYSSELNVNALELEDSALYLCASSSRGGQMYEQYFGPGTRLTVT.

The rearrangement uses TRBV6-1 and TRBJ1-6; D is unresolved. V lost 6 bases and J lost 9, with 18 bases in between. Germline V gene lookup returns CDR1 MNHNS and CDR2 SASEGT. This CDR3 region has 15 residues. CDR3 bases: TGTGCCAGCAGGTTAGCGGTGGATTTCGGTTCACCCCTCCACTTT. The encoded protein is CASRLAVDFGSPLHF.

At least ten counts were recorded for this clone. This rearrangement joins TRBV4-2 to TRBJ2-1, with 14 bases aligning to TRBD2. This CDR3 has 17 amino acids. CDR1 is LGHNA, CDR2 YNFKEQ, per germline. V gave up 2 bases and J gave up 6 bases; unmatched junction bases: 6. CDR3: CASSQLPTSGGANEQFF. CDR3 coding DNA: TGTGCCAGCAGCCAACTCCCGACTAGCGGGGGGGCCAATGAGCAGTTCTTC.

The chain recombines TRBV19 with TRBJ1-5; TRBD1 aligns across 7 bases. The CDR3 has 16 amino acids. Trimming cost V 3 bases and J 1 base; bases outside gene matches: 6. Germline CDR1 LNHDA, CDR2 SQIVND (reference sequence). DNA of the CDR3: TGTGCCAGTAGTATGCAGGGGGTTCAAAGCAATCAGCCCCAGCATTTT. It specifies CASSMQGVQSNQPQHF.

The chain combines TRBV4-1 with TRBJ2-5; no clear D. Judging by the DNA end, TRBJ2-7 fits better; the J call may be wrong. CDR3 size: 14 residues. The germline CDR1 and CDR2 sequences are MGHRA and YSYEKL. This chain's CDR3 is CASSQPGPDYEQYF. DNA of the CDR3: TGCGCCAGCAGCCAACCGGGTCCGGACTACGAGCAGTACTTC.

The chain links TRBV7-9 to TRBJ1-2; D unresolved. The CDR3 has 16 residues. The germline CDR1 and CDR2 sequences are SEHNR and FQNEAQ (reference sequence). Trimming took off 3 bases at V and 7 bases at J, with 21 bases between the two ends. CDR3 nucleotides: TGTGCCAGCAGCTTTGACGGGAACTCGGTCGGGCGTGGCTACACCTTC. Its protein is CASSFDGNSVGRGYTF.

The CDR3 coding sequence is TGTGCCATCATGCCTAGCGGGGGGGCTCCTCAGTACTTC. Translated, it gives CAIMPSGGAPQYF. The genes are TRBV10-3 and TRBJ2-4; 12 bases match TRBD2. CDR1 ENHRY and CDR2 SYGVKD come from the germline V gene. The CDR3 has 13 residues. V dropped 7 bases and J dropped 12; count of bases not matched to a gene: 7.

The chain uses TRBV7-6 and TRBJ2-5; TRBD2 matches at 7 bases. The J segment lost 2 bases and the V segment lost 5 bases, leaving 11 bases of the junction unmatched. CDR3 length: 16 amino acids. Germline V gene lookup returns CDR1 SGHVS and CDR2 FNYEAQ. The chain's CDR3 is CASSRTLGGGQETQYF. The CDR3 nucleotides are TGTGCCAGCAGCCGCACCCTCGGGGGAGGGCAAGAGACCCAGTACTTC.

This clone was recorded only once. The chain has TRBV18 and TRBJ2-7, with 9 bases aligning to TRBD2. CDR1 and CDR2 from the germline V gene are KGHSH and LQKENI. The CDR3 runs 12 residues. V trimming: 6 bases; J trimming: 6 bases; junction bases outside the gene matches: 3. CDR3 DNA sequence: TGTGCCAGCTCTGCAGCGGGAGGCGAGCAGTACTTC. Translation gives CASSAAGGEQYF.

The chain couples TRBV6-6 to TRBJ1-2; D is perhaps TRBD1 (6 bases). V was pared by 0 bases and J by 7 bases, with 12 bases between. This CDR3 contains 14 residues. Germline CDR1 and CDR2: MNHNY and SVGAGI (reference sequence). CDR3 sequence: CASSYSQGLSGYTF. CDR3 in DNA: TGTGCCAGCAGTTACTCGCAGGGGCTCAGTGGCTACACCTTC.

The CDR3 protein is CASSEGVEQYF. The CDR3 DNA reads as TGTGCCAGCAGCGAAGGGGTCGAGCAGTACTTC. This chain joins TRBV13 and TRBJ2-7; possibly TRBD1 for D (5 bases). V was pared by 5 bases and J by 6 bases, with 8 bases between. The CDR3 totals 11 residues. The germline V gene encodes CDR1 PRHDT and CDR2 FYEKMQ (reference sequence).

This chain connects TRBV5-6 to TRBJ2-3; D uncertain. V was clipped by 4 bases and J by 6 bases, with 9 bases between them. The CDR3 is 12 residues long. Germline CDR1 is SGHDT and CDR2 is YYEEEE. CDR3 DNA: TGTGCCAGCAGCCCGGTCGGGGATACGCAGTATTTT. Translating it yields CASSPVGDTQYF.

In regard to this clone: Germline and junction disagree at one end, which may indicate a read error. The chain combines TRBV7-9 with TRBJ2-5, with D uncertain. This CDR3 is built from 12 residues. Germline assignment: CDR1 SEHNR and CDR2 FQNEAQ (reference sequence). CDR3 sequence: CASSSNQETQYF. CDR3 coding DNA: TGTGCCAGCAGCTCCAACCAGGAGACCCAGTACTTC. Together with reference TRBV7-9 and TRBJ2-5, the CDR3 gives the full variable domain: DTGVSQNPRHKITKRGQNVTFRCDPISEHNRLYWYRQTLGQGPEFLTYFQNEAQLEKSRLLSDRFSAERPKGSFSTLEIQRTEQGDSAMYLCASSSNQETQYFGPGTRLLVL.